A selection of T cell receptor beta chains follows, all from one sample in a study of cytomegalovirus exposure and HLA in healthy donors. Data came from immunoSEQ multiplex PCR; TCRdb stores just in-frame clones and leaves some out. The sample has 130,000 to 150,000 clones; about 86% are singletons. Sequenced input: PBMCs. Receptors originate from a woman aged 18-29 years in good health and CMV-seropositive. The CDR3 runs from the conserved cysteine through the conserved F or W. The D gene is left open where the match is weak. Expanded clones are given a class, and other clones once, few, many or no size at all.

abundance | j_gene | d_gene | v_gene | CDR3aa | CDR3nt
- | TRBJ2-7 | - | TRBV9 | CASSVGGASSYEQYF | TGTGCCAGCAGCGTAGGCGGGGCGAGCTCCTACGAGCAGTACTTC
- | TRBJ2-7 | - | TRBV5-6 | CASSRTDSYEQYF | TGTGCCAGCAGCCGGACAGATTCCTACGAGCAGTACTTC
few | TRBJ1-2 | - | TRBV30 | CAWNAGNYGYTF | TGTGCCTGGAACGCGGGAAACTATGGCTACACCTTC
- | TRBJ1-5 | - | TRBV4-2 | CASSQAGLSNQPQHF | TGTGCCAGCAGCCAAGCAGGGCTTAGCAATCAGCCCCAGCATTTT
- | TRBJ1-2 | - | TRBV28 | CASSLRGYGYTF | TGTGCCAGCAGTTTACGAGGGTATGGCTACACCTTC
- | TRBJ2-1 | TRBD2 | TRBV28 | CASSLAGRPNNEQFF | TGTGCCAGCAGTTTAGCCGGGAGGCCCAACAATGAGCAGTTCTTC
- | TRBJ2-7 | - | TRBV10-3 | CAISGTYEQYF | TGTGCCATCAGCGGGACCTACGAGCAGTACTTC
- | TRBJ1-5 | - | TRBV19 | CASSDSGGNQPQHF | TGTGCCAGTAGTGACTCAGGGGGCAATCAGCCCCAGCATTTT
- | TRBJ2-7 | TRBD2 | TRBV19 | CASSKTSASSYEQYF | TGTGCCAGTAGTAAGACTAGCGCCAGCTCCTACGAGCAGTACTTC
- | TRBJ1-1 | - | TRBV11-2 | CASSPRQNMNTEAFF | TGTGCCAGCAGCCCGCGACAGAATATGAACACTGAAGCTTTCTTT
- | TRBJ2-2 | - | TRBV6-1 | CASRAGQNTGELFF | TGTGCCAGCCGTGCGGGACAGAACACCGGGGAGCTGTTTTTT
- | TRBJ1-2 | TRBD1 | TRBV6-1 | CASSEHAGGADLYGYTF | TGTGCCAGCAGTGAACATGCAGGGGGCGCTGACCTTTATGGCTACACCTTC
- | TRBJ2-7 | - | TRBV27 | CASRKTQGAPYEQYF | TGTGCCAGCAGGAAGACACAGGGAGCCCCCTACGAGCAGTACTTC
once | TRBJ2-3 | TRBD1 | TRBV5-1 | CASSLGQGGTDTQYF | TGCGCCAGCAGCTTGGGACAGGGGGGAACAGATACGCAGTATTTT
- | TRBJ2-7 | TRBD2 | TRBV10-1 | CASSLPQLARTYEQYF | TGCGCCAGCTCGCTTCCCCAACTAGCGCGGACCTACGAGCAGTACTTC
- | TRBJ1-5 | TRBD1 | TRBV10-2 | CANTDRVKNQPQHF | TGCGCCAACACAGACAGGGTCAAAAATCAGCCCCAGCATTTT
- | TRBJ1-2 | - | TRBV7-2 | CASSFPPEDYGYTF | TGTGCCAGCAGCTTCCCCCCCGAGGACTATGGCTACACCTTC
- | TRBJ2-7 | TRBD1 | TRBV29-1 | CSVSPGQSYEQYF | TGCAGCGTTAGTCCGGGACAGTCCTACGAGCAGTACTTC
- | TRBJ2-1 | TRBD2 | TRBV15 | CATSRDPGLAGGYSYNEQFF | TGTGCCACCAGCAGAGATCCTGGACTAGCGGGGGGGTACTCCTACAATGAGCAGTTCTTC
- | TRBJ2-3 | TRBD2 | TRBV7-2 | CASSFRRSVAGGTDTQYF | TGTGCCAGCAGCTTTCGTCGGTCAGTAGCGGGGGGCACAGATACGCAGTATTTT
few | TRBJ1-6 | TRBD1 | TRBV7-6 | CASSSQGAGSPLHF | TGTGCCAGCAGCTCACAGGGGGCAGGCTCACCCCTCCACTTT
- | TRBJ1-1 | - | TRBV27 | CASTLQGPRGEAFF | TGTGCCAGCACACTACAGGGACCCCGAGGTGAAGCTTTCTTT
- | TRBJ2-5 | - | TRBV2 | CASSLAQGGGETQYF | TGTGCCAGCAGTTTGGCACAGGGTGGAGGTGAGACCCAGTACTTC
- | TRBJ1-5 | TRBD1 | TRBV4-2 | CASSQVTRGNQPQHF | TGTGCCAGCAGCCAAGTTACCAGGGGGAATCAGCCCCAGCATTTT
- | TRBJ2-5 | TRBD1 | TRBV30 | CAWSRTGTVLRETQYF | TGTGCCTGGAGCCGAACCGGGACAGTCTTAAGGGAGACCCAGTACTTC
once | TRBJ2-7 | - | TRBV19 | CAIRTAENPYEQYF | TGTGCCATCAGGACAGCCGAGAACCCCTACGAGCAGTACTTC
- | TRBJ1-2 | - | TRBV28 | CASSLAVIGSGYTF | TGTGCCAGCAGCCTAGCGGTAATTGGTAGTGGCTACACCTTC
- | TRBJ1-1 | - | TRBV5-4 | CASSIDPGAPTEAFF | TGTGCCAGCAGCATAGACCCAGGGGCGCCCACTGAAGCTTTCTTT
- | TRBJ2-7 | TRBD2 | TRBV5-1 | CASSTTSGTYEQYF | TGCGCCAGCAGCACGACTAGCGGGACCTACGAGCAGTACTTC